Presented here are 21 T cell receptor beta chains from one specimen sequenced in a study of T cells after yellow fever vaccination. TCRdb recomputed calls from the 5' RACE reads with MiXCR, one row per CDR3 protein. Altogether approximately 90,000 distinct CDR3 sequences are present, about 5.8% being singletons, with the ten largest covering about 38%. This specimen consisted of CD8+ T cells sorted from PBMCs, obtained 10 days after the yellow fever booster vaccination. The receptors derive from a man aged 18 to 29 who received the YFV17D yellow fever vaccine.

Only a few counts were recorded for this clonotype. The V gene is TRBV15, the J gene TRBJ2-3, with D perhaps TRBD2 (5 bases). Trimming left V 4 bases short and J 2 bases short, with 13 bases between. CDR1 LNHNV and CDR2 YYDKDF come from the germline V gene (reference sequence). The CDR3 runs to 15 residues. CDR3 loop: CATSTQPGVTDTQYF. CDR3 DNA: TGTGCCACCAGCACCCAACCCGGGGTCACAGATACGCAGTATTTT.

This clonotype was counted at least ten times. J is TRBJ2-7 and V is TRBV5-1; TRBD2 might be the D (5 bases). The germline CDR1 and CDR2 sequences are SGHRS and YFSETQ. V shed 1 base and J shed 2 bases, with 10 bases lying between them. This CDR3 contains 14 residues. The CDR3 DNA sequence: TGCGCCAGCAGCTTGTGGACTGGAGCCTACGAGCAGTACTTC. It codes for CASSLWTGAYEQYF. Full variable domain (outside the CDR3, taken from reference TRBV5-1 and TRBJ2-7): KAGVTQTPRYLIKTRGQQVTLSCSPISGHRSVSWYQQTPGQGLQFLFEYFSETQRNKGNFPGRFSGRQFSNSRSEMNVSTLELGDSALYLCASSLWTGAYEQYFGPGTRLTVT.

This clonotype was detected a few times. The chain joins TRBV10-3 to TRBJ1-2; 9 positions agree with TRBD1. The length of the CDR3 is 17 residues. J was trimmed by 0 bases and V by 5 bases; bases with no gene match: 10. CDR1 is ENHRY and CDR2 is SYGVKD in the germline V gene. CDR3 protein: CAISPPGRTGANYGYTF. The CDR3 bases are TGTGCCATCAGTCCCCCCGGGAGGACAGGGGCTAACTATGGCTACACCTTC.

There are a few counts of this clonotype. The chain has TRBV4-3 and TRBJ2-5, with D possibly being TRBD2 (7 bases). V was pared by 3 bases and J by 5 bases, with 16 bases between. The CDR3 is made up of 15 amino acids. Germline-derived CDR1 and CDR2 are LGHNA and YSLEER. CDR3 in DNA: TGCGCCAGCAGCCACACCCGGGGGGCTTGGGAGACCCAGTACTTC. Its protein product is CASSHTRGAWETQYF.

In its sample, this clonotype was seen a few times. V usage is TRBV20-1 and J usage is TRBJ2-3; perhaps D is TRBD1 or TRBD2 (5 bases each). This CDR3 is 16 amino acids long. Germline CDR1 is DFQATT and CDR2 is SNEGSKA (reference sequence). The ends were cut back, 2 bases at V and 3 bases at J, with 18 bases in the middle. CDR3 DNA sequence: TGCAGTGCTAGATCCCTCGGGACCCTAGAAACAGATACGCAGTATTTT. Translated, it gives CSARSLGTLETDTQYF.

There are a few counts of this clonotype. The chain combines TRBV5-6 with TRBJ2-2, with D perhaps matching TRBD1 (5 bases). The germline V and J ends were trimmed by 0 bases and 2 bases, with 14 bases remaining between them. Germline values: CDR1 SGHDT, CDR2 YYEEEE. The CDR3 runs 17 residues. The CDR3 here is CASSLDRQHANTGELFF. CDR3 nucleotide sequence: TGTGCCAGCAGCTTGGACAGGCAACACGCAAACACCGGGGAGCTGTTTTTT.

This clonotype has more than one count but fewer than ten. The chain employs TRBV7-9 and TRBJ1-4, with 8 bases matching TRBD1. The CDR3 has 15 amino acids. J gave up 5 bases and V 1 base, and 3 bases lay outside the gene matches. Germline V CDR1 and CDR2: SEHNR, FQNEAQ (reference sequence). Written as DNA, the CDR3 is TGTGCCAGCAGCTTAGGGACAGGGACGAATGAAAAACTGTTTTTT. Translation gives CASSLGTGTNEKLFF.

This clonotype came up a few times. The chain joins TRBV27 to TRBJ2-3; D may match TRBD1 or TRBD2 (6 bases each). V was shortened by 2 bases and J by 2 bases, with 11 bases between the two germline ends. Germline V gene lookup returns CDR1 MNHEY and CDR2 SMNVEV (reference sequence). The CDR3 is 15 amino acids. CDR3 DNA: TGTGCCAGCAGTTTAGCGGGACACCACACAGATACGCAGTATTTT. Translating gives CASSLAGHHTDTQYF.

This clonotype has at least ten counts. J is TRBJ2-5 and V is TRBV29-1, with D possibly TRBD1 on 6 matching bases. The V end lost 4 bases, the J end lost 3 bases, and 18 bases lay between the germline ends. Germline V gives CDR1 SQVTM, CDR2 ANQGSEA. The CDR3 consists of 15 residues. The DNA of the CDR3 is TGCAGCGTTGTGCCGGCAGGGGTCAGCAAAGAGACCCAGTACTTC. The encoded protein is CSVVPAGVSKETQYF.

The chain is built from TRBV20-1 and TRBJ2-7; 7 bases align to TRBD1. The germline V gene encodes CDR1 DFQATT and CDR2 SNEGSKA (reference sequence). The trim removed 1 base at V and 2 bases at J, leaving 5 bases unmatched. CDR3 length: 14 amino acids. Here the CDR3 reads CSARVRGQTYEQYF. The CDR3 DNA reads as TGCAGTGCTAGAGTGAGGGGGCAAACCTACGAGCAGTACTTC.

This clonotype was seen more than once but under ten times. The V and J genes are TRBV12-3 or TRBV12-4 and TRBJ1-3; 9 bases are shared with TRBD1. The CDR3 consists of 14 residues. Losses at the gene ends were 6 bases for V and 4 bases for J; bases not matched to a gene: 4. CDR3: CASSATGGGNTIYF. The CDR3 DNA is TGTGCCAGCAGCGCGACAGGGGGGGGAAACACCATATATTTT.

CDR3 protein: CASSSWASGGPETQYF. CDR3 in DNA: TGTGCCAGCAGCTCTTGGGCTAGCGGGGGCCCTGAGACCCAGTACTTC. The chain uses TRBV7-2 and TRBJ2-5; TRBD2 agrees at 10 bases. The CDR3 is 16 amino acids. Unmatched junction bases numbered 10, after V lost 4 bases and J lost 5 bases. CDR1 and CDR2 from the germline V gene are SGHTA and FQGNSA.

This clonotype was found many times. The chain is built from TRBV12-3 or TRBV12-4 and TRBJ2-1; the D gene is possibly TRBD2 (5 bases). The CDR3 extends over 13 amino acids. The V gene lost 3 bases and the J gene lost 6 bases, with 9 bases spanning the gap. The CDR3, as DNA: TGTGCCAGCAGTTTTGGAGGAGGCAATGAGCAGTTCTTC. Translating it yields CASSFGGGNEQFF.

The chain employs TRBV29-1 and TRBJ1-1; D perhaps matches TRBD1 (6 bases). The V gene's germline CDR1 is SQVTM and CDR2 ANQGSEA. V dropped 6 bases and J dropped 1 base, with 15 bases sitting between them. The CDR3 spans 14 residues. The chain's CDR3 is CSVAARQENTEAFF. DNA of the CDR3: TGCAGCGTCGCCGCTCGACAGGAGAACACTGAAGCTTTCTTT.

This clonotype was counted a few times. The V and J genes are TRBV5-1 and TRBJ2-7; 10 nucleotides agree with TRBD1. The CDR3 sequence is 17 residues long. Unmatched junction bases numbered 8, after V lost 1 base and J lost 1 base. Germline CDR1 is SGHRS and CDR2 is YFSETQ. CDR3 DNA: TGCGCCAGCAGCTTGCAGGACAGGGGGATAGTGTCCTACGAGCAGTACGTC. This translates into CASSLQDRGIVSYEQYV.

This clonotype has only a few counts. The CDR3 DNA follows: TGTGCCAGCAGCCCCCGAGGGCAGTACATGAACACTGAAGCTTTCTTT. Amino acids: CASSPRGQYMNTEAFF. The gene calls are TRBV7-9 and TRBJ1-1; no clear D. The CDR3 totals 16 residues. Germline V CDR1 and CDR2: SEHNR, FQNEAQ (reference sequence). The V gene lost 5 bases and the J gene lost 0 bases, with 16 bases spanning the gap.

V usage is TRBV20-1 and J usage is TRBJ2-4; no clear D gene. The CDR3 covers 13 residues. In germline, CDR1 is DFQATT, CDR2 SNEGSKA (reference sequence). V gave up 2 bases and J gave up 2 bases, with 7 bases separating them. CDR3 region: CSARQETKNIQYF. The CDR3 region has the DNA TGCAGTGCTAGACAGGAGACCAAAAACATTCAGTACTTC.

The CDR3 loop reads CASSYGRGDYSGANVLTF. Written as DNA, the CDR3 is TGTGCCAGCAGTTACGGGCGGGGGGATTACTCTGGGGCCAACGTCCTGACTTTC. The chain carries TRBV6-5 and TRBJ2-6, with TRBD2 matching over 8 bases. Germline CDR1 MNHEY, CDR2 SVGAGI. Trimming cost V 2 bases and J 0 bases; bases outside gene matches: 6. CDR3 size: 18 residues.

In this sample, this clonotype is medium-sized. This chain uses TRBV20-1 with TRBJ2-3; 8 bases align to TRBD1. The length of the CDR3 is 15 residues. V was clipped by 3 bases and J by 4 bases; unmatched bases: 9. Germline loops: CDR1 DFQATT, CDR2 SNEGSKA (reference sequence). The CDR3 coding sequence is TGCAGTGCTAGCGAACCCGACAGGGGCGCAGATACGCAGTATTTT. This gives the protein CSASEPDRGADTQYF.

The chain uses TRBV11-2 and TRBJ2-5, with 13 bases aligning to TRBD2. The CDR3 loop spans 17 amino acids. Germline values: CDR1 SGHAT, CDR2 FQNNGV. V lost 5 bases and J lost 4; bases outside the gene matches: 10. The CDR3 DNA follows: TGTGCCAGCAGCCATGGACTAGCGGGGGCCAATCGAGAGACCCAGTACTTC. It translates to CASSHGLAGANRETQYF.

To note about this clonotype: This clone may be a read error of a much larger clone one base away. This chain uses TRBV5-1 with TRBJ2-3; unclear D gene. V was cut by 3 bases and J by 2 bases, with 7 bases left in between. The CDR3 length is 13 residues. Germline values: CDR1 SGHRS, CDR2 YFSETQ. CDR3 residues: CASSSGLTDTQYF. In nucleotides, the CDR3 is TGCGCCAGCAGCTCCGGCCTCACAGATACGCAGTATTTT. Filled out from reference TRBV5-1 and TRBJ2-3, the complete variable domain reads KAGVTQTPRYLIKTRGQQVTLSCSPISGHRSVSWYQQTPGQGLQFLFEYFSETQRNKGNFPGRFSGRQFSNSRSEMNVSTLELGDSALYLCASSSGLTDTQYFGPGTRLTVL.